These T cell receptor beta chains were read from a single sample in a study of CXCR3-negative and CXCR3-positive naive CD8 T cells. TCRdb reanalyzed the 5' RACE reads, giving one entry per CDR3 protein sequence and no DNA. In total, the table holds 150,000 or so distinct CDR3 sequences. The sequenced sample was naive CXCR3+ CD8+ T cells from blood. Every receptor here comes from a human donor in good health. Some clones in this sample may be carry-over from other donors' samples. The CDR3 runs from the conserved cysteine through the conserved F or W. Fields, in order: V gene, J gene, CDR3 protein.

V: TRBV7-7; J: TRBJ1-5; CDR3: CASSPRTAPVQPQHF
V: TRBV5-5; J: TRBJ2-2; CDR3: CASSSGLASGTGELFF
V: TRBV29-1; J: TRBJ2-7; CDR3: CSVEGGRGLDEQYF
V: TRBV5-1; J: TRBJ2-1; CDR3: CASSLGQGISYNEQFF
V: TRBV4-1; J: TRBJ2-7; CDR3: CASSFDNGWEQYF
V: TRBV4-1; J: TRBJ1-2; CDR3: CASSQVDRGNYGYTF
V: TRBV19; J: TRBJ1-5; CDR3: CASSTLDSHLQPQHF
V: TRBV4-1; J: TRBJ2-1; CDR3: CASSQGSPMSSYNEQFF
V: TRBV7-9; J: TRBJ2-6; CDR3: CASSAGSSGANVLTF
V: TRBV28; J: TRBJ2-7; CDR3: CASSWSSYEQYF
V: TRBV7-9; J: TRBJ2-5; CDR3: CASSPETGPLQETQYF
V: TRBV28; J: TRBJ1-2; CDR3: CASSPSPEYYHYGYTF